This T cell receptor (beta chain) stems from a study of CD8 T cells in ankylosing spondylitis. Study-wide results and limits: A CD8+ phenotype characterized the disease-linked clones, which were relatively rare in peripheral blood.

V dropped 1 base and J dropped 0 bases, with 7 bases sitting between them. Germline values: CDR1 SGHTA, CDR2 FQGNSA. The length of the CDR3 is 14 residues. This clonotype was observed at least ten times. Its antigen is currently unknown. Quantitative molecular-barcoded 5'-RACE generated the TCR beta libraries. Via MiXCR, TCRdb re-called the 5' RACE reads, giving one row per CDR3 protein. This table has approximately 180,000 distinct CDR3 sequences, 15% to 20% appearing once. The V and J genes are TRBV7-2 and TRBJ2-7; no firm D call. Sequences were obtained from blood, either unsorted or a sorted T cell fraction (not recorded which). This receptor was taken from a male donor aged 10-35 years with ankylosing spondylitis or in good health (not recorded which). This CDR3 reads CASSLDRSSYEQYF. The CDR3 DNA reads as TGTGCCAGCAGCTTAGACCGAAGCTCCTACGAGCAGTACTTC. Together with reference TRBV7-2 and TRBJ2-7, the CDR3 gives the full variable domain: GAGVSQSPSNKVTEKGKDVELRCDPISGHTALYWYRQSLGQGLEFLIYFQGNSAPDKSGLPSDRFSAERTGGSVSTLTIQRTQQEDSAVYLCASSLDRSSYEQYFGPGTRLTVT.